The present T cell receptor beta chain was sequenced within a study of cytomegalovirus exposure and HLA in healthy donors. The study ran its PCR with 60 Vbeta and 13 Jbeta primers. TCRdb keeps only in-frame clones here, not all; method: immunoSEQ multiplex PCR. The data show around 190,000 clones, about 80% seen once. There are 14 residues in the CDR3. Germline CDR1 SGDLS, CDR2 YYNGEE. The ends were cut back, 4 bases at V and 4 bases at J, with 13 bases in the middle. Sequenced: PBMCs. The J gene is TRBJ2-3, the V gene TRBV9, with D tentatively TRBD2 (5 bases). This receptor was identified in a woman aged 25 to 39 in good health and CMV-seronegative. This CDR3 is CASSKAVKADTQYF. The CDR3 region has the DNA TGTGCCAGCAGCAAAGCGGTGAAGGCAGATACGCAGTATTTT.